The 27 T cell receptor beta chains below all came from one sample that was sequenced in a study of T cells after yellow fever vaccination. MiXCR, run by TCRdb on the 5' RACE reads, gives a single entry per CDR3 protein. The table lists a few hundred thousand distinct CDR3 sequences, 3.6% of them singletons. Sequenced here: PBMCs, sampled on the day of the yellow fever booster vaccination. The receptors were sampled from a man between 18 and 29 years old who received the YFV17D yellow fever vaccine.

This clonotype was counted ten times or more. This sequence joins TRBV6-6 and TRBJ1-5; a weak D match, TRBD1 (5 bases). The CDR3 contains 15 residues. Trimming left V 4 bases short and J 2 bases short, with 12 bases between. The germline V gene encodes CDR1 MNHNY and CDR2 SVGAGI (reference sequence). CDR3 sequence: CASSFPREGNQPQHF. CDR3 bases: TGTGCCAGCAGTTTCCCCAGGGAGGGCAATCAGCCCCAGCATTTT.

This clonotype appeared many times. The chain links TRBV7-2 to TRBJ2-5; no reliable D call. The V end was cut by 5 bases, the J end by 0 bases, with 10 bases between. CDR3 length: 14 residues. CDR1 is SGHTA and CDR2 is FQGNSA in the germline V gene. CDR3 region: CASSRETYQETQYF. In DNA, the CDR3 is TGTGCCAGCAGCCGAGAGACGTACCAAGAGACCCAGTACTTC.

This clonotype appeared a few times. The V gene is TRBV7-2, the J gene TRBJ1-5; no definite D call. V gave up 2 bases and J gave up 3 bases, with 8 bases separating them. The CDR3 contains 14 residues. Germline V gene data show CDR1 as SGHTA and CDR2 as FQGNSA. This CDR3 reads CASSLYYNNQPQHF. The CDR3 nucleotides read TGTGCCAGCAGCTTATATTACAACAATCAGCCCCAGCATTTT.

In this sample, this clonotype turned up many times. The rearrangement uses TRBV6-2 or TRBV6-3 and TRBJ2-1, with TRBD2 matching over 9 bases. The CDR3 consists of 17 residues. Germline CDR1 MNHEY, CDR2 SVGEGT. Germline trimming cut 5 bases from V and 6 bases from J; bases unmatched to any gene: 14. The CDR3 loop reads CASSNPRGGRRSNEQFF. The CDR3 coding sequence is TGTGCCAGCAGTAACCCGCGGGGGGGCCGGCGGAGCAATGAGCAGTTCTTC.

This clonotype was counted ten times or more. This sequence joins TRBV12-3 or TRBV12-4 and TRBJ2-7; D remains unclear. The CDR3 contains 11 residues. V lost 6 bases and J lost 7, with 10 bases in between. The CDR3 reads CASRGNEEQYF. Here the CDR3 DNA reads TGTGCCAGCAGGGGGAACGAGGAGCAGTACTTC.

This clonotype was seen a few times. V is TRBV28 and J is TRBJ2-3, with a tentative D call TRBD1 (5 bases). Trimming cost V 7 bases and J 5 bases, with 10 bases left between them. From germline, CDR1 is MDHEN and CDR2 SYDVKM. The CDR3 length is 12 residues. CDR3 sequence reads: CASKGLRDTQYF. The CDR3 coding sequence is TGTGCCAGCAAGGGGTTGCGAGATACGCAGTATTTT.

This clonotype was observed many times. The chain employs TRBV7-2 and TRBJ2-2, with TRBD1 identical over 9 bases. Germline CDR1 SGHTA, CDR2 FQGNSA. Unmatched junction bases numbered 2, after V lost 6 bases and J lost 3 bases. This CDR3 spans 14 amino acids. In DNA, the CDR3 is TGTGCCAGCAGTTGGACAGGGGACACCGGGGAGCTGTTTTTT. It codes for CASSWTGDTGELFF.

This clonotype was recorded many times. This chain joins TRBV6-1 and TRBJ2-3, with D possibly matching TRBD1 (6 bases). The V gene's germline CDR1 is MNHNS and CDR2 SASEGT. The CDR3 is 14 residues long. V lost 4 bases and J 6 bases, leaving 14 bases between the germline ends. The CDR3 bases are TGTGCCAGCAGTGGTACAGGGTCGGGGGATACGCAGTATTTT. Translating gives CASSGTGSGDTQYF.

The chain is built from TRBV12-3 or TRBV12-4 and TRBJ2-5; D ambiguous. The CDR3 contains 12 residues. Trimming left V 3 bases short and J 5 bases short, with 7 bases between. The CDR3 loop reads CASSFSAETQYF. CDR3 in DNA: TGTGCCAGCAGTTTTTCCGCCGAGACCCAGTACTTC.

This clonotype was picked up many times. The gene calls are TRBV6-5 and TRBJ2-3, with D perhaps TRBD1 (6 bases). The germline V and J ends were trimmed by 5 bases and 5 bases, with 11 bases remaining between them. Germline V CDR1 and CDR2: MNHEY, SVGAGI. The CDR3 is 13 amino acids. CDR3 nucleotide sequence: TGTGCCAGCAGTCCAACCAGGGGAGATACGCAGTATTTT. This translates into CASSPTRGDTQYF.

There are a few counts of this clonotype. This sequence joins TRBV5-1 and TRBJ1-1; 7 nucleotides line up with TRBD1. The germline V gene encodes CDR1 SGHRS and CDR2 YFSETQ. The V segment lost 4 bases and the J segment 1 base; nucleotides outside the gene matches: 4. CDR3 size: 14 residues. The CDR3 sequence is CASSRQGGNTEAFF. In DNA form, the CDR3 reads TGCGCCAGCAGCAGACAGGGAGGGAACACTGAAGCTTTCTTT. Filled out from reference TRBV5-1 and TRBJ1-1, the complete variable domain reads KAGVTQTPRYLIKTRGQQVTLSCSPISGHRSVSWYQQTPGQGLQFLFEYFSETQRNKGNFPGRFSGRQFSNSRSEMNVSTLELGDSALYLCASSRQGGNTEAFFGQGTRLTVV.

This clonotype has at least ten counts. V usage is TRBV5-1 and J usage is TRBJ1-2; D remains ambiguous. V dropped 4 bases and J dropped 5 bases, with 18 bases sitting between them. The CDR3 is 15 amino acids. CDR1 SGHRS and CDR2 YFSETQ come from the germline V gene. DNA for the CDR3: TGCGCCAGCAGCCTGACAAAAAGCGGATGGTATGGCTACACCTTC. This gives the protein CASSLTKSGWYGYTF.

There are many counts of this clonotype. The V call is TRBV7-2, the J call TRBJ2-2, with 7 bases lining up with TRBD2. V lost 4 bases to trimming and J lost 4 bases; unmatched junction nucleotides: 0. CDR1 and CDR2 (germline): SGHTA, FQGNSA. The CDR3 runs 13 residues. Here the CDR3 DNA reads TGTGCCAGCAGCTGGACTAGCACCGGGGAGCTGTTTTTT. Translated: CASSWTSTGELFF.

This clonotype was detected ten times or more. This chain connects TRBV5-1 to TRBJ2-1, with D unclear. Germline V gene data show CDR1 as SGHRS and CDR2 as YFSETQ. Trimming cost V 5 bases and J 10 bases, with 22 bases left between them. This CDR3 comprises 15 residues. The CDR3 here is CASSNVGVSVKEQFF. In nucleotides, the CDR3 is TGCGCCAGCAGTAATGTTGGGGTTTCAGTGAAGGAGCAGTTCTTC.

This clonotype has only a few counts. The rearrangement links TRBV20-1 to TRBJ2-2; no clear D gene. Germline CDR1 is DFQATT and CDR2 is SNEGSKA (reference sequence). The germline V and J ends were trimmed by 5 bases and 6 bases, with 13 bases remaining between them. This CDR3 contains 13 residues. CDR3 DNA sequence: TGCAGTGCTGGACCTCTCATGGCCGGGGAGCTGTTTTTT. Translation gives CSAGPLMAGELFF.

This clonotype was seen ten or more times. This sequence joins TRBV7-2 and TRBJ2-7, with no clear D. This CDR3 region has 11 residues. Germline values: CDR1 SGHTA, CDR2 FQGNSA. Trimming removed 3 bases at V and 6 bases at J, with 6 bases between. The CDR3 here is CASSFATEQYF. Written as DNA, the CDR3 is TGTGCCAGCAGCTTTGCTACCGAGCAGTACTTC.

The genes are TRBV20-1 and TRBJ2-3; 9 bases match TRBD2. Trimming took 3 bases from V and 5 from J; bases not matched to a gene: 6. CDR3 length: 14 amino acids. Per germline, CDR1 DFQATT and CDR2 SNEGSKA (reference sequence). CDR3 bases: TGCAGTGCTAGGAGCTGGCGGGGGGGAGATACGCAGTATTTT. Amino acid sequence: CSARSWRGGDTQYF.

A few counts support this clonotype. The rearrangement links TRBV10-3 to TRBJ2-7, with a weak D call TRBD1 (6 bases). V dropped 8 bases and J dropped 6 bases, with 14 bases sitting between them. CDR1 ENHRY and CDR2 SYGVKD come from the germline V gene. The CDR3 extends over 12 amino acids. The CDR3 nucleotides read TGTGCCATCGGGGAAGCAGGGGTCGAGCAGTACGTC. The encoded protein is CAIGEAGVEQYV.

The chain couples TRBV20-1 to TRBJ1-5; D gene unclear. The CDR3 length is 12 residues. The germline V gene has CDR1 DFQATT and CDR2 SNEGSKA (reference sequence). The CDR3 spells CSSGGLGRPQHF. The DNA of the CDR3 is TGCAGCTCCGGCGGACTGGGTCGGCCCCAGCATTTT.

This clonotype has ten or more counts. The V and J genes are TRBV6-6 and TRBJ2-7; TRBD1 is a possible D gene (5 bases). This CDR3 has 12 amino acids. The V gene lost 5 bases and the J gene lost 6 bases, with 11 bases spanning the gap. The germline gives CDR1 MNHNY, CDR2 SVGAGI (reference sequence). The CDR3 DNA follows: TGTGCCAGCAGTAGAACAGGAAGCGAGCAGTACTTC. Translating it yields CASSRTGSEQYF.

This clonotype has at least ten counts. The chain uses TRBV7-8 and TRBJ2-2; D is possibly TRBD1 (5 bases). V gave up 0 bases and J gave up 6 bases, with 11 bases separating them. The CDR3 sequence is 15 residues long. From germline, CDR1 is SGHVS and CDR2 FQNEAQ. The CDR3 reads CASSLAGPGAGELFF. The CDR3 DNA sequence: TGTGCCAGCAGCTTAGCGGGGCCGGGCGCCGGGGAGCTGTTTTTT.

The CDR3 nucleotides are TGCAGCGTGGGAGGGGGAGATACGCAGTATTTT. Translation gives CSVGGGDTQYF. The chain joins TRBV29-1 to TRBJ2-3; tentatively, D is TRBD2 (7 bases). Per the germline V gene, CDR1 is SQVTM and CDR2 is ANQGSEA. The V end lost 6 bases, the J end lost 5 bases, and 9 bases lay between the germline ends. The CDR3 spans 11 residues.

This clonotype was seen ten or more times. The chain is built from TRBV7-9 and TRBJ2-4; D might be TRBD1 (5 bases). Trimming took off 2 bases at V and 8 bases at J, with 10 bases between the two ends. The germline V gene encodes CDR1 SEHNR and CDR2 FQNEAQ (reference sequence). This CDR3 region has 13 residues. The DNA of the CDR3 is TGTGCCAGCAGCTTACGCCAGGGTGACATTCAGTACTTC. Its protein is CASSLRQGDIQYF. The full variable domain, its missing parts supplied by reference TRBV7-9 and TRBJ2-4, is DTGVSQNPRHKITKRGQNVTFRCDPISEHNRLYWYRQTLGQGPEFLTYFQNEAQLEKSRLLSDRFSAERPKGSFSTLEIQRTEQGDSAMYLCASSLRQGDIQYFGAGTRLSVL.

This rearrangement joins TRBV6-2 or TRBV6-3 to TRBJ1-6; D might be TRBD1 (5 bases). The CDR3 has 11 residues. V gave up 8 bases and J gave up 9 bases, with 8 bases separating them. Germline V CDR1 and CDR2: MNHEY, SVGEGT. In nucleotides, the CDR3 is TGTGCCAGCGGGACGGCTTCACCCCTCCACTTT. The encoded protein is CASGTASPLHF.

In its sample, this clonotype was seen many times. The chain is built from TRBV7-9 and TRBJ2-1, with TRBD2 matching 8 bases. Germline assignment: CDR1 SEHNR and CDR2 FQNEAQ (reference sequence). Germline trimming cut 5 bases from V and 6 bases from J; bases unmatched to any gene: 15. CDR3 length equals 17 residues. CDR3 sequence (DNA): TGTGCCAGCAGCCCCATCCCCATAGCGGGGCTGCGCAATGAGCAGTTCTTC. Its protein is CASSPIPIAGLRNEQFF.

This chain links TRBV21-1 with TRBJ2-7; the listed D gene, TRBD1, was not tested against the DNA. TRBV21-1 is a pseudogene segment. This CDR3 region has 13 residues. CDR3 nucleotide sequence: TGTGCCAGCAGCAAAGTAAACAGGCGCGAGCAGTACGTC. It codes for CASSKVNRREQYV.

At least ten counts were recorded for this clonotype. The CDR3 sequence: CASSLLAASNEQFF. The CDR3 bases are TGTGCCAGCAGCTTACTAGCGGCGAGCAATGAGCAGTTCTTC. The V and J genes are TRBV7-3 and TRBJ2-1, with 7 bases identical to TRBD2. Germline V CDR1 and CDR2: SGHTA, FQGTGA. This CDR3 is 14 amino acids long. The trim removed 2 bases at V and 6 bases at J, leaving 4 bases unmatched.